A selection of T cell receptor beta chains follows, all from one sample in a study of low-dose radiotherapy and immunotherapy resistance in tumors. TCRdb reprocessed the reads via MiXCR and lists one record per CDR3 protein. Of about 64,000 distinct CDR3 sequences in the sample, approximately 25% were seen once. Sample: PBMCs, taken before treatment. These receptors originate from a male donor with rectosigmoid adenocarcinoma. Both conserved end residues are part of each CDR3. Each record gives: J gene, clone size, V gene, D gene, CDR3 protein, CDR3 DNA. A D gene is named only where the DNA matches it firmly. Clone size is shown for a subset of rows, as once, few, many or a class of expanded clone.

TRBJ1-1	few	TRBV24-1	TRBD1	CATFPGGTEAFF	TGTGCCACCTTTCCAGGGGGCACTGAAGCTTTCTTT
TRBJ1-4	-	TRBV3-1	-	CASSQGPVEKLFF	TGTGCCAGCAGCCAAGGTCCGGTTGAAAAACTGTTTTTT
TRBJ1-1	many	TRBV18	TRBD1	CASSTTGTTLSEAFF	TGTGCCAGCTCAACGACAGGGACAACGCTGTCTGAAGCTTTCTTT
TRBJ1-2	many	TRBV28	TRBD1	CASSLEGALSGYTF	TGTGCCAGCAGTTTAGAGGGGGCGCTCTCGGGCTACACCTTC
TRBJ1-6	many	TRBV28	-	CASSLRTRRTLHF	TGTGCCAGCAGCCTTAGGACACGTCGGACCCTCCACTTT
TRBJ2-1	many	TRBV5-4	TRBD1	CASSYPGGADNEQFF	TGTGCCAGCAGCTATCCAGGGGGCGCGGACAATGAGCAGTTCTTC
TRBJ2-1	medium-sized	TRBV28	TRBD1	CASSQDRVQDREQFF	TGTGCCAGCAGTCAAGACAGGGTACAGGACAGGGAGCAGTTCTTC
TRBJ2-2	-	TRBV28	-	CASSFMPSGGTLNTGELFFF	-
TRBJ2-5	many	TRBV7-8	-	CASSFRQSWEQETQYF	TGTGCCAGCAGCTTCCGCCAGAGTTGGGAGCAAGAGACCCAGTACTTC
TRBJ2-5	-	TRBV28	TRBD1	CASSSRQGLQETQYF	TGTGCCAGCAGTTCCCGACAGGGCCTCCAAGAGACCCAGTACTTC
TRBJ1-1	many	TRBV5-1	TRBD1	CASSLGQDFTEAFF	TGCGCCAGCAGCTTAGGACAGGATTTCACTGAAGCTTTCTTT
TRBJ1-5	many	TRBV7-2	-	CASSLVAGTNQPQHF	TGTGCCAGCAGCTTAGTCGCAGGGACGAATCAGCCCCAGCATTTT
TRBJ2-7	many	TRBV10-3	-	CAISEMGANSYEQYF	TGTGCCATCAGTGAGATGGGGGCAAACTCCTACGAGCAGTACTTC
TRBJ1-3	-	TRBV2	-	CASKVGAGNTIYF	TGTGCCAGCAAGGTGGGGGCTGGAAACACCATATATTTT
TRBJ2-3	many	TRBV5-1	TRBD2	CASSHQPGLAGGPGDTQYF	TGCGCCAGCAGTCATCAACCCGGACTAGCGGGAGGGCCGGGAGATACGCAGTATTTT
TRBJ2-7	many	TRBV6-5	-	CASRPLGAYEQYF	TGTGCCAGCAGACCCCTGGGAGCATACGAGCAGTACTTC
TRBJ2-7	-	TRBV7-9	-	CASSFARDYEQYF	TGTGCCAGCAGCTTTGCTCGGGACTACGAGCAGTACTTC
TRBJ2-7	many	TRBV5-1	TRBD1	CASSLGQGAKDEQYF	TGCGCCAGCAGCTTGGGGCAGGGGGCGAAAGACGAGCAGTACTTC
TRBJ2-3	-	TRBV7-2	-	CASSSQGSDTQYF	TGTGCCAGCAGCTCCCAGGGATCCGATACGCAGTATTTT
TRBJ1-5	many	TRBV28	-	CASSGGNQPQHF	TGTGCCAGCAGTGGGGGGAATCAGCCCCAGCATTTT
TRBJ2-7	-	TRBV19	TRBD1	CASRLYGTDSYEQYF	TGTGCCAGCCGACTTTATGGGACAGACTCCTACGAGCAGTACTTC
TRBJ2-7	-	TRBV13	TRBD1	CASSLRLGQGSKEQYF	TGTGCCAGCAGCCTCAGGCTCGGACAGGGTTCTAAAGAGCAGTACTTC
TRBJ2-1	many	TRBV29-1	-	CSVVRGSYNEQFF	TGCAGCGTTGTCCGGGGCTCCTACAATGAGCAGTTCTTC